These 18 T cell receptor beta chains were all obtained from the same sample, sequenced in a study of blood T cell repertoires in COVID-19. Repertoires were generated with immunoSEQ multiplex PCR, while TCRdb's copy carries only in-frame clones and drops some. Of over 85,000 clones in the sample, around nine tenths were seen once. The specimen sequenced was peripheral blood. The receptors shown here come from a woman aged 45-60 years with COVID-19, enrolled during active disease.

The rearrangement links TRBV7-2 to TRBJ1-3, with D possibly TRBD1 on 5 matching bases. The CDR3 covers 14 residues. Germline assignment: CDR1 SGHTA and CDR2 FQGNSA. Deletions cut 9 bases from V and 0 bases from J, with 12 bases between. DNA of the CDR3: TGTGCCAGTAACAGGCTAAACTCTGGAAACACCATATATTTT. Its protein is CASNRLNSGNTIYF.

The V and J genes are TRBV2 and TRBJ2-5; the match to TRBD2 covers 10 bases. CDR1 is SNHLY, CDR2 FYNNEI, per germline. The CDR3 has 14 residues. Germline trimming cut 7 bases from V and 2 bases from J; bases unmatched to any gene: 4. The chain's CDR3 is CASTLTSGQETQYF. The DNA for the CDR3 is TGTGCCAGCACCCTGACTAGCGGGCAAGAGACCCAGTACTTC.

CDR3 DNA sequence: TGTGCCAGCAGCCTTAGCGGGGTGACAGATACGCAGTATTTT. As protein: CASSLSGVTDTQYF. This sequence joins TRBV11-3 and TRBJ2-3; TRBD2 aligns across 8 bases. The germline V gene encodes CDR1 SGHNT and CDR2 YENEEA. Trimming at V came to 5 bases and at J to 3 bases, leaving 4 bases not matched to a gene. The CDR3 has 14 residues.

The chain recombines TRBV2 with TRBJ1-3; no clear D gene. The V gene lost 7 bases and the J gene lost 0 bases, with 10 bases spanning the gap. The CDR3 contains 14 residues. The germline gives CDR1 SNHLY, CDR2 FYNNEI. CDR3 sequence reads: CASTLTNSGNTIYF. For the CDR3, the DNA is TGTGCCAGCACCCTCACTAACTCTGGAAACACCATATATTTT. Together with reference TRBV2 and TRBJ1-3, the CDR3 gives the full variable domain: EPEVTQTPSHQVTQMGQEVILRCVPISNHLYFYWYRQILGQKVEFLVSFYNNEISEKSEIFDDQFSVERPDGSNFTLKIRSTKLEDSAMYFCASTLTNSGNTIYFGEGSWLTVV.

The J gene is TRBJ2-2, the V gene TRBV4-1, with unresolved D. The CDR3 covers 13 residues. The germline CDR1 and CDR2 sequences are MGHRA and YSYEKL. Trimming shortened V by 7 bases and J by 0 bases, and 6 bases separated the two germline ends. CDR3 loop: CASMSANTGELFF. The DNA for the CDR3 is TGCGCCAGCATGTCCGCGAACACCGGGGAGCTGTTTTTT.

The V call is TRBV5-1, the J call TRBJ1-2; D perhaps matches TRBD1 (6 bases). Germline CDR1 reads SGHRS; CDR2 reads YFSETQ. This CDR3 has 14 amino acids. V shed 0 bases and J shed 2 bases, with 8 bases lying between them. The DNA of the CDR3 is TGCGCCAGCAGCTTGGGCAGGGGCAACTATGGCTACACCTTC. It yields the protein CASSLGRGNYGYTF. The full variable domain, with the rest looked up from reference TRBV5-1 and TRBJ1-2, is KAGVTQTPRYLIKTRGQQVTLSCSPISGHRSVSWYQQTPGQGLQFLFEYFSETQRNKGNFPGRFSGRQFSNSRSEMNVSTLELGDSALYLCASSLGRGNYGYTFGSGTRLTVV.

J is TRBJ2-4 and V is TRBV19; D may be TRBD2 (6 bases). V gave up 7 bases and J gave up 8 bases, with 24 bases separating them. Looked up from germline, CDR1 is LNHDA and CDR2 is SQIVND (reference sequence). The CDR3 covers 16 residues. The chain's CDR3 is CASTPGWGVIRDIQYF. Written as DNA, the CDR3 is TGTGCCAGTACCCCTGGGTGGGGGGTTATTAGGGACATTCAGTACTTC.

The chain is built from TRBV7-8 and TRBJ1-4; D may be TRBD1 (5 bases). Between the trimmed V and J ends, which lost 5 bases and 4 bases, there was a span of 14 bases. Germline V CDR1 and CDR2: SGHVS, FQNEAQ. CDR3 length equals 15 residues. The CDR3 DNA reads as TGTGCCAGCAGCCCAGACGGGGGATTTAATGAAAAACTGTTTTTT. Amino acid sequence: CASSPDGGFNEKLFF.

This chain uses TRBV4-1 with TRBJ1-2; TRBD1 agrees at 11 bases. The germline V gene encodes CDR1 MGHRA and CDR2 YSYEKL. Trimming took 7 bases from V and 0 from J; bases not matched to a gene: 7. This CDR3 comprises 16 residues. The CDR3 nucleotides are TGCGCCAGCACTCGGACAGGGGGCCTCTCTAACTATGGCTACACCTTC. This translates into CASTRTGGLSNYGYTF.

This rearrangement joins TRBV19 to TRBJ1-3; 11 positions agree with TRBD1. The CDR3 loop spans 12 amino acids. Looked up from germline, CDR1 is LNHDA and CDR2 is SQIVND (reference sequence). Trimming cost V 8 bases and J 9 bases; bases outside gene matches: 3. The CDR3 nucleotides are TGTGCCAGTGGACAGGGGGCGAGCACCATATATTTT. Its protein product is CASGQGASTIYF.

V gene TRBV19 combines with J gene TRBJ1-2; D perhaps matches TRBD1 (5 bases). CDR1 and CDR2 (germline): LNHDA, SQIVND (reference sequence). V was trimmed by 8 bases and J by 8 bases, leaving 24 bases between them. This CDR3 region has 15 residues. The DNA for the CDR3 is TGTGCCAGTCGGGAGGGGTCGTGGGCCCCAGGCGGCTACACCTTC. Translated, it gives CASREGSWAPGGYTF.

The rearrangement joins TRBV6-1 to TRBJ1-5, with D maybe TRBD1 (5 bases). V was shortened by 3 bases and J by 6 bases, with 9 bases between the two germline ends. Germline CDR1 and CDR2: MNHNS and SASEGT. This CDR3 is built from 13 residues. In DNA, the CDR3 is TGTGCCAGCAGTGACAGGGCGTTTCAGCCCCAGCATTTT. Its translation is CASSDRAFQPQHF.

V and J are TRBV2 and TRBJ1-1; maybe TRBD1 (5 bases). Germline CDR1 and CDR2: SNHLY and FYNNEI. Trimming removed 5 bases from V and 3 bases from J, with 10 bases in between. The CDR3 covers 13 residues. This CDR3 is CASSSDRHTEAFF. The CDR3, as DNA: TGTGCCAGCAGTTCTGACAGACACACTGAAGCTTTCTTT.

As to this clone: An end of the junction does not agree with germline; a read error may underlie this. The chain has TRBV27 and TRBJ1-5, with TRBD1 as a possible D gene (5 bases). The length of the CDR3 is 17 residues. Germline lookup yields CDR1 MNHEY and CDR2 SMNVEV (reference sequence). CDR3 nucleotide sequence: TGTGCCAGCAGTCTATCCGGGGGGTTAGGGGGCAATCAGCCCCAGCATTTT. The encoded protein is CASSLSGGLGGNQPQHF.

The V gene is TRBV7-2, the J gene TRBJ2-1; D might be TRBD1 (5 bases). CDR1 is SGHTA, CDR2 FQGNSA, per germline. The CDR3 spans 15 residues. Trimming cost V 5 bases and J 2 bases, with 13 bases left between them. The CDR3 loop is CASSPRQLPYNEQFF. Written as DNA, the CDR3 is TGTGCCAGCAGCCCCCGACAGTTACCCTACAATGAGCAGTTCTTC.

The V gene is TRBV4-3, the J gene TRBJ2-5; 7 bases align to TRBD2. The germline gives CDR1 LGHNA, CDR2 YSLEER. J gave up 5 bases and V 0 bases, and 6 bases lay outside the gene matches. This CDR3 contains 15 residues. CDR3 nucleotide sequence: TGCGCCAGCAGCCAAGAGGGTCAGGGAGGGGAGACCCAGTACTTC. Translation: CASSQEGQGGETQYF.

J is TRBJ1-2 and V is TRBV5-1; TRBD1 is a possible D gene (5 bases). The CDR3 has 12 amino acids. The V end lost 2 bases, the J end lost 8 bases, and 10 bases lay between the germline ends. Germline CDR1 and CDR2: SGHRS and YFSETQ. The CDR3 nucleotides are TGCGCCAGCAGCTTTCCGGGGGAGGGCTACACCTTC. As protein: CASSFPGEGYTF.

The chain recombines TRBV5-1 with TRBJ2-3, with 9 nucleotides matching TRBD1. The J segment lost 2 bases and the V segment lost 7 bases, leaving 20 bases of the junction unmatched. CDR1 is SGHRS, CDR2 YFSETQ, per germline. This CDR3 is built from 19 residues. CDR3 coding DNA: TGCGCCAGCGGAAGGGGGCCGGACAGGGGACGACTGCTCACAGATACGCAGTATTTT. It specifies CASGRGPDRGRLLTDTQYF. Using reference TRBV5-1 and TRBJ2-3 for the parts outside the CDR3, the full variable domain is KAGVTQTPRYLIKTRGQQVTLSCSPISGHRSVSWYQQTPGQGLQFLFEYFSETQRNKGNFPGRFSGRQFSNSRSEMNVSTLELGDSALYLCASGRGPDRGRLLTDTQYFGPGTRLTVL.